This TCR beta chain was documented in a study of sequential checkpoint blockade in melanoma. Germline lookup yields CDR1 SNHLY and CDR2 FYNNEI. CDR3 length equals 13 residues. The germline V and J ends were trimmed by 1 base and 4 bases, with 7 bases remaining between them. Treatment of the sample: randomized to nivolumab then ipilimumab (arm A) or the reverse (arm B). PBMC sorting kept live CD3+CD8+ cells without CD19 or CD56. Repertoires were generated with immunoSEQ multiplex PCR, while TCRdb's copy carries only in-frame clones and drops some. The sample has under 25,000 clones, just under 75% seen once.

This TCR came from a human donor with melanoma. Material: CD8+ T cells sorted from blood (inferred from file names), obtained from a patient given nivolumab and ipilimumab in sequence. The J gene is TRBJ1-2, the V gene TRBV2, with a possible D match to TRBD1 (6 bases). The CDR3 nucleotides are TGTGCCAGCAGTGAAGGGGGGCCCTATGGCTACACCTTC. Residues: CASSEGGPYGYTF.